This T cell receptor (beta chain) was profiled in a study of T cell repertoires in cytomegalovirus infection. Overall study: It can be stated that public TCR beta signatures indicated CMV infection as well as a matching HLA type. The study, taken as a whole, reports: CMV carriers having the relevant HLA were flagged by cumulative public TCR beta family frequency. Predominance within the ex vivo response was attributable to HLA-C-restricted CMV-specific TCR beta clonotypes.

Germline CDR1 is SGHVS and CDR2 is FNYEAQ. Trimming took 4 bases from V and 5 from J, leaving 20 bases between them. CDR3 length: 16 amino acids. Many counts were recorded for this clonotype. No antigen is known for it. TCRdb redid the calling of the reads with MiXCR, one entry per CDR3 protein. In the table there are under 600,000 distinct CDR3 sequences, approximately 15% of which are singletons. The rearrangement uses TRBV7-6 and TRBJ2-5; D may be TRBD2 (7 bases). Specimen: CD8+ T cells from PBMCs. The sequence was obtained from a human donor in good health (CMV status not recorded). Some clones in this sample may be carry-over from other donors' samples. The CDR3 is CASSSRGGGVRETQYF. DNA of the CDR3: TGTGCCAGCAGCTCGCGAGGGGGGGGCGTCCGGGAGACCCAGTACTTC. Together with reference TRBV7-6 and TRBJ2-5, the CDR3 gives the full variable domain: GAGVSQSPRYKVTKRGQDVALRCDPISGHVSLYWYRQALGQGPEFLTYFNYEAQQDKSGLPNDRFSAERPEGSISTLTIQRTEQRDSAMYRCASSSRGGGVRETQYFGPGTRLLVL.